These 9 T cell receptor beta chains originate from one sample sequenced in a study of regulatory T cells in long-lasting Graves disease. The time point: newly diagnosed GD, antithyroid drugs for less than 3 months. The TCR library was prepared using RNA isolated from PBMCs. Arm-PCR of CDR3 regions and iRepertoire HTBI primers were used to build TCR beta libraries. MiXCR, applied by TCRdb to the multiplex PCR reads, yields one record per CDR3 protein. The sample lists 350,000 to 400,000 distinct CDR3 sequences; around 15% were seen once. These data are also associated with another study on T cells in Graves' hyperthyroidism and ophthalmopathy.

This specimen was peripheral blood mononuclear cells (PBMCs), taken at new diagnosis, from a patient treated with antithyroid drugs. Receptors were obtained from a woman between 18 and 29 years old with Graves disease.

In this sample, this clonotype turned up many times. The J gene is TRBJ2-7, the V gene TRBV5-1, with D possibly matching TRBD2 (7 bases). CDR1 and CDR2 from the germline V gene are SGHRS and YFSETQ. V lost 1 base and J lost 8, with 22 bases in between. The CDR3 is 16 amino acids. The CDR3 is CASSLSGGTAGAQQYF. The CDR3 nucleotides read TGCGCCAGCAGCTTGTCGGGGGGCACAGCCGGCGCCCAGCAGTACTTC.

V usage is TRBV19 and J usage is TRBJ2-1; 7 nucleotides agree with TRBD1. The CDR3 sequence is 14 residues long. Trimming removed 4 bases from V and 9 bases from J; junction bases left unmatched: 9. The V gene's germline CDR1 is LNHDA and CDR2 SQIVND (reference sequence). The CDR3: CASSNAGGIGEQFF. The CDR3, as DNA: TGTGCCAGTAGTAATGCAGGGGGTATCGGTGAGCAGTTCTTC.

This clonotype was seen many times. The chain employs TRBV3-1 and TRBJ1-2; D remains unclear. The CDR3 length is 13 residues. Germline CDR1 and CDR2: LGHDT and YNNKEL (reference sequence). V gave up 1 base and J gave up 4 bases, with 7 bases separating them. CDR3 coding DNA: TGTGCCAGCAGCCAAGCAGAGATCTATGGCTACACCTTC. Translation: CASSQAEIYGYTF. The whole variable domain, filled in from reference TRBV3-1 and TRBJ1-2, reads DTAVSQTPKYLVTQMGNDKSIKCEQNLGHDTMYWYKQDSKKFLKIMFSYNNKELIINETVPNRFSPKSPDKAHLNLHINSLELGDSAVYFCASSQAEIYGYTFGSGTRLTVV.

This chain links TRBV27 with TRBJ2-5, with D unresolved. This CDR3 contains 12 residues. V was clipped by 5 bases and J by 4 bases, with 8 bases between them. The germline V gene has CDR1 MNHEY and CDR2 SMNVEV (reference sequence). The CDR3 sequence is CASSHPGETQYF. The CDR3 nucleotides are TGTGCCAGCAGTCATCCGGGAGAGACCCAGTACTTC.

This clonotype was observed at least ten times. The CDR3 DNA reads as TGTGCCTGGAGTCCATTATCACCGGACAGGGGCAATCAGCCCCAGCATTTT. Its translation: CAWSPLSPDRGNQPQHF. The rearrangement links TRBV30 to TRBJ1-5, with TRBD1 matching 8 bases. The CDR3 has 17 residues. V shed 2 bases, J shed 2 bases, and the junction held 11 bases outside the gene matches. Germline V gene lookup returns CDR1 GTSNPN and CDR2 SVGIG (reference sequence).

This clonotype has a count of ten or more. CDR3: CASTPGGLAGGTDTQYF. CDR3 nucleotide sequence: TGCGCCAGCACACCAGGCGGACTAGCGGGAGGCACAGATACGCAGTATTTT. J is TRBJ2-3 and V is TRBV5-1, with TRBD2 matching over 13 bases. Germline V CDR1 and CDR2: SGHRS, YFSETQ. V was clipped by 6 bases and J by 1 base; unmatched bases: 8. The CDR3 spans 17 residues. Drawing the rest from reference TRBV5-1 and TRBJ2-3, the complete variable domain is KAGVTQTPRYLIKTRGQQVTLSCSPISGHRSVSWYQQTPGQGLQFLFEYFSETQRNKGNFPGRFSGRQFSNSRSEMNVSTLELGDSALYLCASTPGGLAGGTDTQYFGPGTRLTVL.

Many counts were recorded for this clonotype. The chain joins TRBV10-1 to TRBJ2-1, with 8 positions matching TRBD2. This CDR3 contains 15 residues. Germline V gene lookup returns CDR1 WNHNN and CDR2 SYGVQD (reference sequence). V was pared by 4 bases and J by 9 bases, with 11 bases of the junction left unmatched. CDR3 sequence (DNA): TGCGCCAGCAGTGGATACGCGGGGGGTGCGGGTGAGCAGTTCTTC. Translating gives CASSGYAGGAGEQFF.

This chain links TRBV13 with TRBJ1-5; 8 nucleotides agree with TRBD1. From germline, CDR1 is PRHDT and CDR2 FYEKMQ (reference sequence). J lost 4 bases, V lost 4 bases, and 15 bases had no gene match. The CDR3 contains 18 residues. The CDR3 is CASSSVRDRFGRNQPQHF. DNA for the CDR3: TGTGCCAGCAGCTCCGTCCGGGACAGGTTTGGAAGAAATCAGCCCCAGCATTTT.

This clonotype turned up a few times. V usage is TRBV5-1 and J usage is TRBJ1-6; maybe TRBD1 (6 bases). Looked up from germline, CDR1 is SGHRS and CDR2 is YFSETQ. V shed 4 bases and J shed 5 bases, with 13 bases lying between them. This CDR3 comprises 15 residues. The CDR3 loop reads CASSPGQFNNSPLHF. The CDR3 nucleotides are TGCGCCAGCAGCCCTGGACAGTTTAATAATTCACCCCTCCACTTT.